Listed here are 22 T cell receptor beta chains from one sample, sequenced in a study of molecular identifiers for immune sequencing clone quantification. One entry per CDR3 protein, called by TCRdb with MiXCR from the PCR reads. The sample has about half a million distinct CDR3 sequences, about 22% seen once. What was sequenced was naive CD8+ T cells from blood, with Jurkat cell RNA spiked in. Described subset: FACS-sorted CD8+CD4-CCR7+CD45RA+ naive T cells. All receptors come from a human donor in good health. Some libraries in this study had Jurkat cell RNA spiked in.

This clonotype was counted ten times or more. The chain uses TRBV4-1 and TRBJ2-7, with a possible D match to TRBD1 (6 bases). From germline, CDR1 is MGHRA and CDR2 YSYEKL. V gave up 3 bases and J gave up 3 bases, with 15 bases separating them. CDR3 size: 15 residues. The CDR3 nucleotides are TGCGCCAGCAGCCATGGCCCGGACAGCAACTACGAGCAGTACTTC. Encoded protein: CASSHGPDSNYEQYF.

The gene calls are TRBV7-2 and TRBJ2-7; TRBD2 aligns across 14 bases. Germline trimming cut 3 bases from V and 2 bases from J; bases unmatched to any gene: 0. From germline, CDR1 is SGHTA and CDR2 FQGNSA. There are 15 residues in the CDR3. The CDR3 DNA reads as TGTGCCAGCAGCTTGACTAGCGGGAGGGCCTACGAGCAGTACTTC. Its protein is CASSLTSGRAYEQYF.

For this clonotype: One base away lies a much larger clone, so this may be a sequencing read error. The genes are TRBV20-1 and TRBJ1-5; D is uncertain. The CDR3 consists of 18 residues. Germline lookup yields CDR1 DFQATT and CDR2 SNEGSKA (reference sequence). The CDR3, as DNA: TGCAGTGCTCAGGAGGCCACTACCATGTTTAATAGCAATCATCCCCAGCATTTT. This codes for CSAQEATTMFNSNHPQHF.

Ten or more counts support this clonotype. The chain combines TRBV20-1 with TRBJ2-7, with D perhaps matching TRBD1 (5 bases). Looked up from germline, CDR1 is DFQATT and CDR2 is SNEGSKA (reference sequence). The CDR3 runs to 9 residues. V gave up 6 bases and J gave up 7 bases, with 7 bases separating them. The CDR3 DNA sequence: TGCAGTGCCTCAGGGGAGCAGTACTTC. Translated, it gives CSASGEQYF.

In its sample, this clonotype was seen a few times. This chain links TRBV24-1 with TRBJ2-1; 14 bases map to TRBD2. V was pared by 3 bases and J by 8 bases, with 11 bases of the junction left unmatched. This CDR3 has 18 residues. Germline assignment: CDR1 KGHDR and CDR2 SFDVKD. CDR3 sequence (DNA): TGTGCCACCAGTGATCCCGGGTCGGGGACTAGCGGGAGCGATGAGCAGTTCTTC. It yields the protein CATSDPGSGTSGSDEQFF.

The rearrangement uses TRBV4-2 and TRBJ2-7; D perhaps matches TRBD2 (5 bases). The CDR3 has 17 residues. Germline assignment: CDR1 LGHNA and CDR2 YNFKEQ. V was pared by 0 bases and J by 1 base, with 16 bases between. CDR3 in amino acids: CASSQEGGGGISYEQYF. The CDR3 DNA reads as TGTGCCAGCAGCCAAGAAGGAGGAGGAGGTATTTCCTACGAGCAGTACTTC.

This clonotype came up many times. The CDR3 region has the DNA TGTGCCAGCAGTTTATCATCTACAGAGGGCAATCAGCCCCAGCATTTT. This translates into CASSLSSTEGNQPQHF. This chain uses TRBV27 with TRBJ1-5; no clear D gene. The CDR3 spans 16 residues. Trimming pared 0 bases from V and 2 bases from J, leaving 11 bases between. The germline gives CDR1 MNHEY, CDR2 SMNVEV (reference sequence).

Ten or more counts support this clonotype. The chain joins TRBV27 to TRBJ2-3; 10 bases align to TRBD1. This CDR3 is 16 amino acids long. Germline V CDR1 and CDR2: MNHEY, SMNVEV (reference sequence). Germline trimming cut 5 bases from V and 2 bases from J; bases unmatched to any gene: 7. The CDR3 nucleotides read TGTGCCAGCAGTACCTGGACAGGGGGGTTCACAGATACGCAGTATTTT. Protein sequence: CASSTWTGGFTDTQYF.

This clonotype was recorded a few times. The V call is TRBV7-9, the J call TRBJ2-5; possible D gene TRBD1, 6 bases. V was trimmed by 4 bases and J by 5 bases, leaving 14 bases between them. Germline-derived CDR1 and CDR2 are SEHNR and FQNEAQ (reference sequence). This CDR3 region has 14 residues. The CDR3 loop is CASSSTQGSETQYF. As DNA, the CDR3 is TGTGCCAGCAGCTCAACACAGGGATCCGAGACCCAGTACTTC.

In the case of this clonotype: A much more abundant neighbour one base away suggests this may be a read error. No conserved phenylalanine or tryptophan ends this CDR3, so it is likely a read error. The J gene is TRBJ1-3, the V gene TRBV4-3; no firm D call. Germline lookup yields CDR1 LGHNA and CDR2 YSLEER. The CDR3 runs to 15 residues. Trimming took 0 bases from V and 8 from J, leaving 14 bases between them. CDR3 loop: CASSQDRGLLDTIYY. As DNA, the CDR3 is TGCGCCAGCAGCCAAGATCGCGGGCTCTTAGACACCATATATTAT.

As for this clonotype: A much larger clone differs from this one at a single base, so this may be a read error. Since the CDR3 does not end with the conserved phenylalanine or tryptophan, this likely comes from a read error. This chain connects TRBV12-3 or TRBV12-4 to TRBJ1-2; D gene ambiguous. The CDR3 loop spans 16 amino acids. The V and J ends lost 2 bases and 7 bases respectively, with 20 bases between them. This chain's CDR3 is CASSLRVDNPRSGYTI. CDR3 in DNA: TGTGCCAGCAGTTTAAGGGTTGACAACCCCAGAAGTGGCTACACCATC.

CDR3 nucleotides: TGTGCCAGCACCGGAACGACAGGCCACGGCACAGATACGCAGTATTTT. This encodes CASTGTTGHGTDTQYF. This chain joins TRBV9 and TRBJ2-3, with D possibly matching TRBD1 (6 bases). Trimming cost V 6 bases and J 1 base, with 18 bases left between them. Germline assignment: CDR1 SGDLS and CDR2 YYNGEE. This CDR3 is built from 16 residues.

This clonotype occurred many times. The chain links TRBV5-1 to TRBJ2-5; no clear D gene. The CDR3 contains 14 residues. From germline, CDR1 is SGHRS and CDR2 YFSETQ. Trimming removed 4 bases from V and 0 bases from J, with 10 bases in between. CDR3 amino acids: CASSRTEYQETQYF. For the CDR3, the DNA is TGCGCCAGCAGCCGGACGGAGTACCAAGAGACCCAGTACTTC.

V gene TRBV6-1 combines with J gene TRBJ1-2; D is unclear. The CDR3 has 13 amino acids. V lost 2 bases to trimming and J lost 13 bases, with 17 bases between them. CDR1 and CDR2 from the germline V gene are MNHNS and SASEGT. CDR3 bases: TGTGCCAGCAGTGAAAACGGAGGCAGAAGTATCACCTTC. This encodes CASSENGGRSITF.

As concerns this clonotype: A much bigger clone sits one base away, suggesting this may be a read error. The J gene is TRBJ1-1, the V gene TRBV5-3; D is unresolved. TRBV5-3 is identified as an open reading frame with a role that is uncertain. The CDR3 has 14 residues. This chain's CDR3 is CASSSSGTLAEAFF. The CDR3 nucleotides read TGTGCCAGCAGCTCCTCAGGCACTTTGGCTGAAGCTTTCTTT.

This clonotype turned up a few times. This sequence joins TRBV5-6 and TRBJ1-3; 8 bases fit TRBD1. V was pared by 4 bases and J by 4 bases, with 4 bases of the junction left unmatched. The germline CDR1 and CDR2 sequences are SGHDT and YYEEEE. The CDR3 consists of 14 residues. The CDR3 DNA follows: TGTGCCAGCAGCATGGGACAGGCAGGAAACACCATATATTTT. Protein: CASSMGQAGNTIYF.

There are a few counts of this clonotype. For the CDR3, the DNA is TGTGCCAGCAGCGTAGTTGATAGCGGGAGGAGTGGCGAGCAGTACTTC. Its protein product is CASSVVDSGRSGEQYF. The chain carries TRBV9 and TRBJ2-7; 10 bases align to TRBD2. The CDR3 runs to 16 residues. The ends lost 0 bases at V and 6 bases at J; junction bases unmatched: 9. The germline CDR1 and CDR2 sequences are SGDLS and YYNGEE.

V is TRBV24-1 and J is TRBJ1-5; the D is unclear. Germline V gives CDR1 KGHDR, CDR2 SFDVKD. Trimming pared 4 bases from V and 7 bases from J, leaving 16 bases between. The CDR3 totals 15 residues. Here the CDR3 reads CATSERPLPIQPQHF. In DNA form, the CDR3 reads TGTGCCACCAGTGAGCGACCGCTACCAATCCAGCCCCAGCATTTT.

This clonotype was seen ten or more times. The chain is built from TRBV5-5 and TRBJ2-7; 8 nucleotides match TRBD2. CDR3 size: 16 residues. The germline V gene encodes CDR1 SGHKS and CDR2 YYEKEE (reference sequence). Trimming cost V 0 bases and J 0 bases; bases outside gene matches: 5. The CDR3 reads CASSLAGTRSSYEQYF. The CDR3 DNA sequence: TGTGCCAGCAGCTTGGCCGGGACTAGGAGCTCCTACGAGCAGTACTTC.

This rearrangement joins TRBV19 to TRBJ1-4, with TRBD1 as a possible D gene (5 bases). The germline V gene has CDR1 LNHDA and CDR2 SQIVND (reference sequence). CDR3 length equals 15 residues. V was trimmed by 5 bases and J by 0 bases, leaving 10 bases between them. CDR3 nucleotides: TGTGCCAGTAGTGCAGGGTTTGCAACTAATGAAAAACTGTTTTTT. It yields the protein CASSAGFATNEKLFF.

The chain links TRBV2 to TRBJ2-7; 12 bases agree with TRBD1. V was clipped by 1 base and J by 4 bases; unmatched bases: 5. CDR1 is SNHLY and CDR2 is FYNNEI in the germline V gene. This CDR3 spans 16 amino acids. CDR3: CASSEGGTGGMYEQYF. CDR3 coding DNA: TGTGCCAGCAGTGAAGGGGGGACAGGGGGCATGTACGAGCAGTACTTC.

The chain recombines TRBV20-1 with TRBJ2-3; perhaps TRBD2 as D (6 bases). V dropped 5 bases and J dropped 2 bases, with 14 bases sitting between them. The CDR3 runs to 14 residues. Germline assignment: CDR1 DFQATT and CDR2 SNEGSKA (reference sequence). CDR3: CSAGRREDTDTQYF. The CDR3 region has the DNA TGCAGTGCTGGACGGCGGGAAGACACAGATACGCAGTATTTT.